This entry lists 5 T cell receptor beta chains sequenced from one sample in a study of human T cells and chemical hapten exposure. The time point denotes: patch test 1, 2 weeks after DPC sensitization. Treatment given: therapeutic diphenylcyclopropenone sensitization with weekly scalp DPC. One entry per CDR3 protein results from TCRdb running MiXCR on the RACE reads. This sample carries about 70,000 distinct CDR3 sequences, around 9.8% of them seen once, and the ten largest clones take 3.3%. This specimen was whole blood, taken in connection with sensitization to the hapten diphenylcyclopropenone (DPC). These receptors came from a woman in her 40s with alopecia areata. Some clones in this sample may be carry-over from other donors' samples.

This clonotype was detected ten times or more. The V gene is TRBV2, the J gene TRBJ2-3; D is undetermined. The germline gives CDR1 SNHLY, CDR2 FYNNEI. The CDR3 is 13 residues long. V was cut by 1 base and J by 4 bases, with 6 bases left in between. CDR3: CASSEGSPDTQYF. The CDR3 coding sequence is TGTGCCAGCAGTGAAGGTAGCCCAGATACGCAGTATTTT.

Many counts were recorded for this clonotype. The chain links TRBV4-2 to TRBJ2-5; D tentatively fits TRBD1 or TRBD2 (6 bases each). The CDR3 is 16 amino acids. With 4 bases removed from V and 4 bases from J, the gap between germline ends came to 19 bases. CDR1 is LGHNA and CDR2 is YNFKEQ in the germline V gene. The CDR3, as DNA: TGTGCCAGCAGCCTCTCTGGACGGGGGCGTGGAGAGACCCAGTACTTC. Its protein is CASSLSGRGRGETQYF.

The J gene is TRBJ1-2, the V gene TRBV5-1, with D hard to call. The CDR3 is 13 amino acids. Germline lookup yields CDR1 SGHRS and CDR2 YFSETQ. V was pared by 0 bases and J by 2 bases, with 5 bases between. The CDR3 loop reads CASSLEQNYGYTF. The CDR3 DNA reads as TGCGCCAGCAGCTTGGAACAGAACTATGGCTACACCTTC.

This clonotype showed up just a few times. The gene calls are TRBV12-3 or TRBV12-4 and TRBJ1-1; possible D gene TRBD1, 5 bases. The V gene lost 1 base and the J gene lost 10 bases, with 10 bases spanning the gap. CDR3 length equals 12 residues. CDR3 sequence: CASSLDDRRAFF. The CDR3 region has the DNA TGTGCCAGCAGTTTAGATGACAGACGAGCTTTCTTT.

This clonotype was counted many times. The V call is TRBV12-3 or TRBV12-4, the J call TRBJ2-7; D gene unclear. V was cut by 5 bases and J by 6 bases, with 8 bases left in between. There are 11 residues in the CDR3. The CDR3: CASSAVSEQYF. CDR3 bases: TGTGCCAGCAGTGCGGTATCCGAGCAGTACTTC.